This TCR beta chain was documented in a study of blood T cell repertoires in COVID-19. Study background: Italy, Spain and the United States were the sources of the convalescent and acute COVID-19 samples. PBMCs, B-cell-depleted T cells, or T cells were the source of the cDNA or gDNA that made up the material.

The germline gives CDR1 MDHEN, CDR2 SYDVKM. A total of 14 residues make up the CDR3, ends included. Details on this clone: The DNA is left out, because the CDR3 cannot be placed on it with certainty; the CDR3 is given as TCRdb lists it.

Source study methods: Researchers report that nucleated cell counts were estimated from reference gene primer amplification. The repertoire was sequenced with immunoSEQ multiplex PCR; TCRdb's copy has only in-frame clones and lacks some. That table furnishes V, J and clone size, whereas the DNA furnished D and trimming. In the table there are under 300,000 clones, about four fifths of which are singletons. The source is a woman younger than 35 with acute or convalescent COVID-19. The sequenced material came from peripheral blood. The chain employs TRBV28 and TRBJ2-5; TRBD1 reflects the table's D call only, with no check against the DNA. The CDR3 spells CASSSSDTQETQYF.